A selection of T cell receptor beta chains follows, all from one sample in a study of T cells after yellow fever vaccination. TCRdb fed the 5' RACE reads into MiXCR, producing one record per CDR3 protein. The sample has about 400,000 distinct CDR3 sequences; over 5% are singletons. The source material was PBMCs, sampled 5 days after the yellow fever booster vaccination. Every receptor here comes from a man under 40 who received the YFV17D yellow fever vaccine. CDR3s include the opening cysteine and the closing phenylalanine or tryptophan. Each record gives: V gene, clone size, D gene, J gene, CDR3 DNA, CDR3 protein. A D gene is named only where the DNA matches it firmly. Clone size, where shown, is once, few, many, or a class for clones that have expanded.

v_gene: TRBV19
abundance: .
d_gene: TRBD1
j_gene: TRBJ1-6
CDR3nt: TGTGCCAGTAGAAGCGGGACAGAAAATTCACCCCTCCACTTT
CDR3aa: CASRSGTENSPLHF

v_gene: TRBV30
abundance: many
d_gene: TRBD2
j_gene: TRBJ2-3
CDR3nt: TGTGCCTGGCGGACTAGCGGGAGCACAGATACGCAGTATTTT
CDR3aa: CAWRTSGSTDTQYF

v_gene: TRBV4-3
abundance: .
d_gene: .
j_gene: TRBJ2-1
CDR3nt: TGCGCCAGCAGCCTTGGGTGGACCGGAAACAATGAGCAGTTCTTC
CDR3aa: CASSLGWTGNNEQFF

v_gene: TRBV5-1
abundance: few
d_gene: .
j_gene: TRBJ2-7
CDR3nt: TGCGCCAGCAGATTCCGGGACACCTACTCCTACGAGCAGTACTTC
CDR3aa: CASRFRDTYSYEQYF

v_gene: TRBV20-1
abundance: .
d_gene: .
j_gene: TRBJ1-2
CDR3nt: TGCAGTGCTAGGGATGTGGAGTCCCCACCTTCCAGCGGCTACACCTTC
CDR3aa: CSARDVESPPSSGYTF

v_gene: TRBV29-1
abundance: few
d_gene: .
j_gene: TRBJ2-7
CDR3nt: TGCAGCGTTGAGGAAGGGCTCGAGCAGTACTTC
CDR3aa: CSVEEGLEQYF

v_gene: TRBV5-1
abundance: .
d_gene: .
j_gene: TRBJ2-7
CDR3nt: TGCGCCAGCAGCTTCCCAGGGACCAACGAGCAGTACTTC
CDR3aa: CASSFPGTNEQYF

v_gene: TRBV7-6
abundance: many
d_gene: TRBD2
j_gene: TRBJ2-1
CDR3nt: TGTGCCAGCAGCTACGGGACTAGCGGATACAATGAGCAGTTCTTC
CDR3aa: CASSYGTSGYNEQFF

v_gene: TRBV3-1
abundance: many
d_gene: .
j_gene: TRBJ2-7
CDR3nt: TGTGCCAGCAGCCAAGCGGGCCGGGCAACAAACGGCGAGCAGTACTTC
CDR3aa: CASSQAGRATNGEQYF

v_gene: TRBV20-1
abundance: many
d_gene: .
j_gene: TRBJ2-2
CDR3nt: TGCAGTGCTATTTATCCCAACACCGGGGAGCTGTTTTTT
CDR3aa: CSAIYPNTGELFF

v_gene: TRBV7-8
abundance: many
d_gene: .
j_gene: TRBJ2-1
CDR3nt: TGTGCCAGCAGCGTGGTGGGGAACAATGAGCAGTTCTTC
CDR3aa: CASSVVGNNEQFF

v_gene: TRBV29-1
abundance: few
d_gene: TRBD1
j_gene: TRBJ2-5
CDR3nt: TGCAGCGTTGAGGGGACAGGGGGCCCGGAGACCCAGTACTTC
CDR3aa: CSVEGTGGPETQYF

v_gene: TRBV15
abundance: few
d_gene: TRBD2
j_gene: TRBJ2-4
CDR3nt: TGTGCCACCAGGGGGGGGGGAGGCAAAAACATTCAGTACTTC
CDR3aa: CATRGGGGKNIQYF

v_gene: TRBV6-4
abundance: many
d_gene: .
j_gene: TRBJ1-6
CDR3nt: TGTGCCAGCTCTTCCAGCCATAATTCACCCCTCCACTTT
CDR3aa: CASSSSHNSPLHF

v_gene: TRBV7-6
abundance: few
d_gene: TRBD1
j_gene: TRBJ1-1
CDR3nt: TGTGCCAGCAGCTCAGGTTCTCGAAGACAGGGCAGAAACACTGAAGCTTTCTTT
CDR3aa: CASSSGSRRQGRNTEAFF

v_gene: TRBV6-1
abundance: .
d_gene: TRBD1
j_gene: TRBJ1-1
CDR3nt: TGTGCCAGCAGCCAAACAGGGGACGGCACTGAAGCTTTCTTT
CDR3aa: CASSQTGDGTEAFF

v_gene: TRBV11-2
abundance: few
d_gene: .
j_gene: TRBJ2-2
CDR3nt: TGTGCCAGCAGCTTAGGGTTTAATTCCGGGGAGCTGTTTTTT
CDR3aa: CASSLGFNSGELFF

v_gene: TRBV14
abundance: few
d_gene: .
j_gene: TRBJ1-2
CDR3nt: TGTGCCAGCAGCCTAGGCGAGCAGCCGGTCTTC
CDR3aa: CASSLGEQPVF

v_gene: TRBV4-3
abundance: few
d_gene: .
j_gene: TRBJ2-1
CDR3nt: TGCGCCAGCAGCCAACAGGGAGCAACAGCGTCTGAGCAGTTCTTC
CDR3aa: CASSQQGATASEQFF

v_gene: TRBV7-2
abundance: many
d_gene: .
j_gene: TRBJ2-7
CDR3nt: TGTGCCAGCAGCTTAGCTGTATTCGACGAGCAGTACTTC
CDR3aa: CASSLAVFDEQYF

v_gene: TRBV20-1
abundance: .
d_gene: TRBD2
j_gene: TRBJ2-1
CDR3nt: TGCAGTGCTAGAGTTAGTAGCGGGAGTATGGGCGATGAGCAGTTCTTC
CDR3aa: CSARVSSGSMGDEQFF

v_gene: TRBV4-2
abundance: .
d_gene: .
j_gene: TRBJ2-2
CDR3nt: TGTGCCAGCAGCCAAGAGCGACTAGGGGCCGGGGAGCTGTTTTTT
CDR3aa: CASSQERLGAGELFF

v_gene: TRBV23-1
abundance: few
d_gene: .
j_gene: TRBJ2-7
CDR3nt: TGCGCCAGCAGTCAATCTTTTTCCGAGGGACACACATGCAGCGAGCAGTACTTC
CDR3aa: CASSQSFSEGHTCSEQYF

v_gene: TRBV11-2
abundance: few
d_gene: .
j_gene: TRBJ2-3
CDR3nt: TGTGCCAGCAGCTTATTAACTGGCGGGATCAGCACAGATACGCAGTATTTT
CDR3aa: CASSLLTGGISTDTQYF

v_gene: TRBV9
abundance: .
d_gene: .
j_gene: TRBJ2-7
CDR3nt: TGTGCCAGCAGCGTAGACCCCGACAGAAGAGGCGAGCAGTACTTC
CDR3aa: CASSVDPDRRGEQYF

v_gene: TRBV12-3/TRBV12-4
abundance: many
d_gene: .
j_gene: TRBJ2-3
CDR3nt: TGTGCCAGCTCCAGCGGTGATAGCACAGATACGCAGTATTTT
CDR3aa: CASSSGDSTDTQYF

v_gene: TRBV19
abundance: .
d_gene: TRBD2
j_gene: TRBJ2-1
CDR3nt: TGTGCCAGTAGTAGGGGACTAGCGAGGATCCATGAGCAGTTCTTC
CDR3aa: CASSRGLARIHEQFF

v_gene: TRBV4-3
abundance: many
d_gene: .
j_gene: TRBJ2-7
CDR3nt: TGCGCCAGCAGCCAAGATCCCCGCAGCTACGAGCAGTACTTC
CDR3aa: CASSQDPRSYEQYF

v_gene: TRBV3-1
abundance: many
d_gene: .
j_gene: TRBJ2-7
CDR3nt: TGTGCCAGCAGCCATCGTGGCGGTGGTGAGCAGTACTTC
CDR3aa: CASSHRGGGEQYF

v_gene: TRBV4-3
abundance: .
d_gene: .
j_gene: TRBJ1-1
CDR3nt: TGCGCCAGCAGCCAACACCTGGGGAACCAGGGGCGGAACACTGAAGCTTTCTTT
CDR3aa: CASSQHLGNQGRNTEAFF

v_gene: TRBV29-1
abundance: .
d_gene: .
j_gene: TRBJ2-3
CDR3nt: TGCAGCGTTGGCTCACCCATCACAGATACGCAGTATTTT
CDR3aa: CSVGSPITDTQYF

v_gene: TRBV12-3/TRBV12-4
abundance: .
d_gene: .
j_gene: TRBJ1-2
CDR3nt: TGTGCCAGCAGTTTAGATCCAGGAACTCGTAACTATGGCTACACCTTC
CDR3aa: CASSLDPGTRNYGYTF

v_gene: TRBV20-1
abundance: many
d_gene: TRBD1
j_gene: TRBJ1-4
CDR3nt: TGCAGCAGATCCAGGGGGCGAGCTGAAAAACTGTTTTTT
CDR3aa: CSRSRGRAEKLFF

v_gene: TRBV5-1
abundance: many
d_gene: .
j_gene: TRBJ2-2
CDR3nt: TGCGCCAGCAGCTGGGCACAGGGAAACACCGGGGAGCTGTTTTTT
CDR3aa: CASSWAQGNTGELFF

v_gene: TRBV6-5
abundance: many
d_gene: .
j_gene: TRBJ2-1
CDR3nt: TGTGCCAGCAGCACCGGGACCTCGCAGTTCTTC
CDR3aa: CASSTGTSQFF

v_gene: TRBV5-1
abundance: few
d_gene: TRBD2
j_gene: TRBJ2-7
CDR3nt: TGCGCCAGCAGCCCCAACCCTAGCGGGAGAAACTACGAGCAGTACTTC
CDR3aa: CASSPNPSGRNYEQYF

v_gene: TRBV7-2
abundance: .
d_gene: TRBD2
j_gene: TRBJ2-7
CDR3nt: TGTGCCAGCAGCTTAGTGGCTAGCGGGAACTACGAGCAGTACTTC
CDR3aa: CASSLVASGNYEQYF

v_gene: TRBV30
abundance: few
d_gene: .
j_gene: TRBJ2-5
CDR3nt: TGTGCCTGGAGTGTACGGGGGAAAGAGACCCAGTACTTC
CDR3aa: CAWSVRGKETQYF

v_gene: TRBV20-1
abundance: few
d_gene: .
j_gene: TRBJ2-2
CDR3nt: TGCAGTGCTCCAGGACTACTTAACACCGGGGAGCTGTTTTTT
CDR3aa: CSAPGLLNTGELFF

v_gene: TRBV27
abundance: .
d_gene: .
j_gene: TRBJ2-1
CDR3nt: TGTGCCAGCAGTGGAGACGGGGATGAGCAGTTCTTC
CDR3aa: CASSGDGDEQFF

v_gene: TRBV5-1
abundance: .
d_gene: .
j_gene: TRBJ2-3
CDR3nt: TGCGCCAGCAGCTGGACTGGTTCTATAGATACGCAGTATTTT
CDR3aa: CASSWTGSIDTQYF

v_gene: TRBV20-1
abundance: few
d_gene: .
j_gene: TRBJ2-7
CDR3nt: TGCAGTGCTAGAGAGCCCGGTATGAGCAGCGACTACGAGCAGTACTTC
CDR3aa: CSAREPGMSSDYEQYF

v_gene: TRBV15
abundance: many
d_gene: .
j_gene: TRBJ2-1
CDR3nt: TGTGCCACCAGCCGCCAGCGTTCTGGCTACAATGAGCAGTTCTTC
CDR3aa: CATSRQRSGYNEQFF

v_gene: TRBV4-3
abundance: many
d_gene: .
j_gene: TRBJ2-3
CDR3nt: TGCGCCAGCAGCCAAGGATCCTCAGCGACAGATACGCAGTATTTT
CDR3aa: CASSQGSSATDTQYF

v_gene: TRBV6-2/TRBV6-3
abundance: .
d_gene: .
j_gene: TRBJ1-2
CDR3nt: TGTGCCAGCAGCTCCGACGGTGGCTACACCTTC
CDR3aa: CASSSDGGYTF

v_gene: TRBV25-1
abundance: .
d_gene: TRBD1
j_gene: TRBJ2-1
CDR3nt: TGTGCCAGCAGTGAACCAAGACAGGGTAAAAGGTACAATGAGCAGTTCTTC
CDR3aa: CASSEPRQGKRYNEQFF

v_gene: TRBV18
abundance: few
d_gene: .
j_gene: TRBJ1-2
CDR3nt: TGTGCCAGCTCACCCGGGGCGAATGGCTACACCTTC
CDR3aa: CASSPGANGYTF

v_gene: TRBV29-1
abundance: few
d_gene: .
j_gene: TRBJ2-1
CDR3nt: TGCAGCGTCCCCTCGGCAGGCTACAATGAGCAGTTCTTC
CDR3aa: CSVPSAGYNEQFF